The entry that follows covers one T cell receptor beta chain sequence. The antigen is not known. Documented time point: persistent/refractory GD, antithyroid drugs over 5 years with positive TRAb. The authors made the TCR library using RNA they extracted from PBMCs. The data stem from a study of regulatory T cells in long-lasting Graves disease. Through Arm-PCR of CDR3 regions and iRepertoire HTBI primers, TCR beta libraries were built. MiXCR was run by TCRdb on the multiplex PCR reads, yielding one entry per CDR3 protein. The repertoire holds fewer than 450,000 distinct CDR3 sequences, around a quarter seen once, with about a quarter in the top ten. Study results and limitations: Persistent disease was associated with favored TRBV28 usage and with favored use of TRBJ1-2 and TRBJ2-5. Relative to new patients (approximately 1,000), persistent patients exhibited greater sharing of public clonotypes (around 2,800). The researchers studied only peripheral blood, not thyroid tissue. Patients whose Graves' disease persisted exhibited lower TCR diversity than those newly diagnosed.

Trimming pared 6 bases from V and 9 bases from J, leaving 18 bases between. CDR1 is MNHNS, CDR2 SASEGT, per germline. This CDR3 is built from 13 residues. The V gene is TRBV6-1, the J gene TRBJ2-7; D gene unclear. The sequences come from peripheral blood mononuclear cells (PBMCs), collected when the disease was refractory, from a patient treated with antithyroid drugs. The source of this sequence is a female donor with Graves disease. CDR3 amino acids: CASSLKSFSGQYF. CDR3 coding DNA: TGTGCCAGCAGCCTTAAAAGTTTTTCTGGGCAGTACTTC.